One and the same sample provided the 12 T cell receptor beta chains below, sequenced in a study of blood T cell repertoires in COVID-19 (dated by TCRdb to 2020 to 2022). Receptors were amplified or captured by the immunoSEQ multiplex PCR assay. The immuneACCESS repertoire file appears here via TCRdb, limited to in-frame rearrangements. These files lack a portion of the clones; in checked studies, under half of the deficit traces to unresolved V genes, and the cause of the others is not known. Across this sample there are 250,000 or so clones, with approximately 85% seen only once. Less than 2.5% of the sample goes to the ten largest clones. Sequenced: PBMCs or T cells enriched from blood (not recorded which). These receptors all come from a woman between 45 and 65 years old who had recovered from COVID-19.

Comments on this clone: The same CDR3 also results from other DNA sequences found in this sample. This rearrangement joins TRBV9 to TRBJ2-1, with 8 bases identical to TRBD2. Germline assignment: CDR1 SGDLS and CDR2 YYNGEE. With V trimmed by 4 bases and J by 0 bases, 3 bases remained unmatched. The CDR3 has 15 residues. CDR3: CASSPSGSSYNEQFF. CDR3 DNA: TGTGCCAGCAGCCCAAGCGGGAGCTCCTACAATGAGCAGTTCTTC.

CDR3 in amino acids: CASSLTGTSGIAVYEQYF. CDR3 DNA sequence: TGTGCCAGCAGCTTAACCGGGACTAGCGGGATTGCTGTCTACGAGCAGTACTTC. The gene calls are TRBV27 and TRBJ2-7; 13 nucleotides match TRBD2. This CDR3 spans 18 amino acids. CDR1 is MNHEY and CDR2 is SMNVEV in the germline V gene (reference sequence). The junction had 14 bases not matched to a gene; V was cut back by 6 bases and J by 3 bases.

The rearrangement uses TRBV6-6 and TRBJ1-1; TRBD1 aligns across 7 bases. CDR3 length: 15 amino acids. J lost 0 bases, V lost 5 bases, and 6 bases had no gene match. Per the germline V gene, CDR1 is MNHNY and CDR2 is SVGAGI (reference sequence). Here the CDR3 reads CASSQSGQLNTEAFF. In DNA, the CDR3 is TGTGCCAGCAGTCAATCGGGACAGCTGAACACTGAAGCTTTCTTT.

The chain couples TRBV25-1 to TRBJ2-1; a possible D gene is TRBD2 (7 bases). V dropped 7 bases and J dropped 1 base, with 14 bases sitting between them. Germline-derived CDR1 and CDR2 are MGHDK and SYGVNS. The CDR3 is 15 residues long. The CDR3 sequence is CASTPRGGSYNEQFF. CDR3 DNA: TGTGCCAGCACTCCAAGGGGGGGTTCCTACAATGAGCAGTTCTTC.

The chain has TRBV27 and TRBJ2-2; D is undetermined. V was clipped by 2 bases and J by 3 bases, with 10 bases between them. Germline V gives CDR1 MNHEY, CDR2 SMNVEV (reference sequence). The CDR3 has 15 amino acids. CDR3 bases: TGTGCCAGCAGTTTAGGTTCCACGGACACCGGGGAGCTGTTTTTT. It specifies CASSLGSTDTGELFF.

This chain connects TRBV28 to TRBJ2-7; 8 bases agree with TRBD2. Germline lookup yields CDR1 MDHEN and CDR2 SYDVKM. Losses at the gene ends were 5 bases for V and 2 bases for J; bases not matched to a gene: 20. The CDR3 length is 19 residues. CDR3 sequence (DNA): TGTGCCAGCAGTCCTTTTTCGCATAGGAGACCGGGAGGGCCCTACGAGCAGTACTTC. Translated, it gives CASSPFSHRRPGGPYEQYF. The variable domain in full, with the rest retrieved from reference TRBV28 and TRBJ2-7, is DVKVTQSSRYLVKRTGEKVFLECVQDMDHENMFWYRQDPGLGLRLIYFSYDVKMKEKGDIPEGYSVSREKKERFSLILESASTNQTSMYLCASSPFSHRRPGGPYEQYFGPGTRLTVT.

The chain has TRBV4-1 and TRBJ2-1; D call uncertain. V was shortened by 4 bases and J by 9 bases, with 13 bases between the two germline ends. The V gene's germline CDR1 is MGHRA and CDR2 YSYEKL. CDR3 length equals 13 residues. The chain's CDR3 is CASSRKDSGEQFF. In DNA, the CDR3 is TGCGCCAGCAGCCGGAAAGACTCGGGTGAGCAGTTCTTC.

CDR3 DNA sequence: TGTGCCAGCAGTCCAAGCGGGAGGACCTACAATGAGCAGTTCTTC. Its translation is CASSPSGRTYNEQFF. The chain uses TRBV2 and TRBJ2-1, with 9 nucleotides matching TRBD2. The ends lost 5 bases at V and 2 bases at J; junction bases unmatched: 4. Germline-derived CDR1 and CDR2 are SNHLY and FYNNEI. This CDR3 has 15 residues.

This clone occurred a few times. This chain joins TRBV25-1 and TRBJ1-1; maybe TRBD1 (5 bases). Trimming left V 7 bases short and J 1 base short, with 10 bases between. Germline CDR1 and CDR2: MGHDK and SYGVNS. The CDR3 is 13 residues long. The CDR3 bases are TGTGCCAGCAATCAGGGAGGGAACACTGAAGCTTTCTTT. It translates to CASNQGGNTEAFF.

The chain is built from TRBV5-1 and TRBJ2-2; D is undetermined. Germline V CDR1 and CDR2: SGHRS, YFSETQ. The ends were cut back, 0 bases at V and 5 bases at J, with 11 bases in the middle. This CDR3 has 15 amino acids. DNA of the CDR3: TGCGCCAGCAGCTTGGATGACATCCCGACCGGGGAGCTGTTTTTT. This translates into CASSLDDIPTGELFF.

Here the CDR3 DNA reads TGTGCCAGTAGTTCCGTTCAGGGGGCACACGAGCAGTACTTC. Residues: CASSSVQGAHEQYF. The chain employs TRBV19 and TRBJ2-7, with 8 bases aligning to TRBD1. Germline V gene lookup returns CDR1 LNHDA and CDR2 SQIVND (reference sequence). J gave up 5 bases and V 5 bases, and 8 bases lay outside the gene matches. The CDR3 has 14 residues.

The chain combines TRBV15 with TRBJ1-5; TRBD1 agrees at 8 bases. The CDR3 spans 15 residues. V shed 5 bases and J 4 bases; nucleotides not matched to a gene: 7. From germline, CDR1 is LNHNV and CDR2 YYDKDF (reference sequence). This chain's CDR3 is CATSRSRTGNQPQHF. DNA of the CDR3: TGTGCCACCAGCCGATCAAGGACAGGGAATCAGCCCCAGCATTTT.